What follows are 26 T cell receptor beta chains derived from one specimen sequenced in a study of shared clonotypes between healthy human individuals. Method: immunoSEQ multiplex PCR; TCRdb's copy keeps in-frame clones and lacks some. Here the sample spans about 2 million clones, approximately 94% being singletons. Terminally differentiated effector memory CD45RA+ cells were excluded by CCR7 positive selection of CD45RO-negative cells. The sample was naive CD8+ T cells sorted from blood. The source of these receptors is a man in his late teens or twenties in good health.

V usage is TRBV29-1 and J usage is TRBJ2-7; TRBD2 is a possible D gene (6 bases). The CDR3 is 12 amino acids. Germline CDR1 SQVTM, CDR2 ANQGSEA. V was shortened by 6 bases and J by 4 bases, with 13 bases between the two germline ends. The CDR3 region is CSVAGTPYEQYF. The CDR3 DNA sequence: TGCAGCGTAGCCGGGACTCCGTACGAGCAGTACTTC.

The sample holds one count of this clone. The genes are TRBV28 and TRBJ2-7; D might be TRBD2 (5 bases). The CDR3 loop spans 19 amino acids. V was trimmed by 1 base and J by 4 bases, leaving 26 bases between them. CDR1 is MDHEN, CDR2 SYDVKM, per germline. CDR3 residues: CASSLSEGQEVTVAYEQYF. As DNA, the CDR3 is TGTGCCAGCAGTTTATCGGAAGGGCAGGAGGTCACCGTGGCATACGAGCAGTACTTC.

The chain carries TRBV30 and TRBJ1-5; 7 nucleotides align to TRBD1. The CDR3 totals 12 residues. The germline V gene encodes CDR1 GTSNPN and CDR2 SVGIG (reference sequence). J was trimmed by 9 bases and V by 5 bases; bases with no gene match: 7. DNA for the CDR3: TGTGCCTGGGGGGACAGTCCGGGGCCCCAGCATTTT. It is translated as CAWGDSPGPQHF.

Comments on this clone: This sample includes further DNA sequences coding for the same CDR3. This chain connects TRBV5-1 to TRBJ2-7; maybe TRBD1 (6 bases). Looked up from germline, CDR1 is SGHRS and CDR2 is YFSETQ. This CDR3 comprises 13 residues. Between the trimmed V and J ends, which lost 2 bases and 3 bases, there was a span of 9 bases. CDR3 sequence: CASSFETGYEQYF. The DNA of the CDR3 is TGCGCCAGCAGCTTTGAGACAGGCTACGAGCAGTACTTC.

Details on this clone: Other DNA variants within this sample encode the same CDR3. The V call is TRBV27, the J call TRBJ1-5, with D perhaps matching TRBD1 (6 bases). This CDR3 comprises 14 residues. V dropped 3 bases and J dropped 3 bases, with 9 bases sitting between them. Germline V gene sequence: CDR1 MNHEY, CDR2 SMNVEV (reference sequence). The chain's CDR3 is CASSLSGVNQPQHF. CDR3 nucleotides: TGTGCCAGCAGTTTGTCAGGGGTCAATCAGCCCCAGCATTTT.

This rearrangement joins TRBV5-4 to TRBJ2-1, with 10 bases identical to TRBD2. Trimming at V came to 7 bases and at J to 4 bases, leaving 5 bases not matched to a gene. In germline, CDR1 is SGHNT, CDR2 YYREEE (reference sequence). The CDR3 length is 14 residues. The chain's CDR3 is CASSRTSGYNEQFF. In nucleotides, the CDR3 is TGTGCCAGCTCCCGGACTAGCGGTTACAATGAGCAGTTCTTC.

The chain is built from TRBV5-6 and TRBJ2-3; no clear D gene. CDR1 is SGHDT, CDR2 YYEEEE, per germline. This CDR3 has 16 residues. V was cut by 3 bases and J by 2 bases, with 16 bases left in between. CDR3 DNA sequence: TGTGCCAGCAGCTCCCCAAGGACGGGTTTCACAGATACGCAGTATTTT. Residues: CASSSPRTGFTDTQYF.

CDR3 sequence (DNA): TGTGCCACCAGCAGAGATAAGGCAGGGTACACTGAAGCTTTCTTT. This codes for CATSRDKAGYTEAFF. V usage is TRBV15 and J usage is TRBJ1-1, with D perhaps TRBD1 (5 bases). This CDR3 region has 15 residues. Germline V gene sequence: CDR1 LNHNV, CDR2 YYDKDF (reference sequence). Trimming removed 0 bases from V and 3 bases from J, with 11 bases in between. Together with reference TRBV15 and TRBJ1-1, the CDR3 gives the full variable domain: DAMVIQNPRYQVTQFGKPVTLSCSQTLNHNVMYWYQQKSSQAPKLLFHYYDKDFNNEADTPDNFQSRRPNTSFCFLDIRSPGLGDTAMYLCATSRDKAGYTEAFFGQGTRLTVV.

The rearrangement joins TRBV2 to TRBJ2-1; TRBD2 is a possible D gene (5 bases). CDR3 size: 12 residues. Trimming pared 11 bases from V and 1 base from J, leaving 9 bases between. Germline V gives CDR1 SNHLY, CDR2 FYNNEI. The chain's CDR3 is CALGDSYNEQFF. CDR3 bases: TGTGCCCTCGGGGATTCCTACAATGAGCAGTTCTTC. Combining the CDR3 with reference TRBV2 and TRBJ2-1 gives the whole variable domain EPEVTQTPSHQVTQMGQEVILRCVPISNHLYFYWYRQILGQKVEFLVSFYNNEISEKSEIFDDQFSVERPDGSNFTLKIRSTKLEDSAMYFCALGDSYNEQFFGPGTRLTVL.

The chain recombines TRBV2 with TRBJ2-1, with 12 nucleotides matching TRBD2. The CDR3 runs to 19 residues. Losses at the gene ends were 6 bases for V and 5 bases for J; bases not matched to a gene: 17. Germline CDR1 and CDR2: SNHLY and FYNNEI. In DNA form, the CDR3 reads TGTGCCAGCAGCCCTCGACTAGCGGGAGAAGAGGGGGTTCACAATGAGCAGTTCTTC. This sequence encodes CASSPRLAGEEGVHNEQFF.

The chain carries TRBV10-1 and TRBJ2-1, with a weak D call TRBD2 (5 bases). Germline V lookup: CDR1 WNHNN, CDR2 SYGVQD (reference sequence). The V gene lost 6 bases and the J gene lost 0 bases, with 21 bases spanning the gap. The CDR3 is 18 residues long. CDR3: CASSHHREGWDSYNEQFF. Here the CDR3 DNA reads TGCGCCAGCAGCCACCACCGGGAAGGCTGGGACTCCTACAATGAGCAGTTCTTC.

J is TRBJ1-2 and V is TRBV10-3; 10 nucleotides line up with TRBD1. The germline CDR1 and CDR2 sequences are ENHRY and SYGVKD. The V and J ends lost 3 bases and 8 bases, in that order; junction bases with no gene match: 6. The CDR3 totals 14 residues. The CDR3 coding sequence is TGTGCCATCAGTGACAGACAGGGGGCAGAGGGCTACACCTTC. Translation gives CAISDRQGAEGYTF.

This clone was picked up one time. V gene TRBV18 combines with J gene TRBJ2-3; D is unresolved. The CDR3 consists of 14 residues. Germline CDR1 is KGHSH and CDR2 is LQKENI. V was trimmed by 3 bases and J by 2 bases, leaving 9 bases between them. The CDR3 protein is CASSPGGTTDTQYF. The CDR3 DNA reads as TGTGCCAGCTCACCGGGCGGTACCACAGATACGCAGTATTTT.

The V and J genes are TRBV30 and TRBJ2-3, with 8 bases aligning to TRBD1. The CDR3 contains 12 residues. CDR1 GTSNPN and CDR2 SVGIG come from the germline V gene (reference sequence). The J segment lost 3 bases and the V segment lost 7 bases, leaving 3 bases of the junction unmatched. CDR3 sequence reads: CAFDRGTDTQYF. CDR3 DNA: TGTGCCTTCGACAGGGGAACAGATACGCAGTATTTT.

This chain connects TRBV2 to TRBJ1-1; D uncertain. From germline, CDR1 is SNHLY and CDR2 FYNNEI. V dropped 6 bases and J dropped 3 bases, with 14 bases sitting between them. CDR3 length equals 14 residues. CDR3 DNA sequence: TGTGCCAGCAGAACCACCCTGGTGGACACTGAAGCTTTCTTT. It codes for CASRTTLVDTEAFF.

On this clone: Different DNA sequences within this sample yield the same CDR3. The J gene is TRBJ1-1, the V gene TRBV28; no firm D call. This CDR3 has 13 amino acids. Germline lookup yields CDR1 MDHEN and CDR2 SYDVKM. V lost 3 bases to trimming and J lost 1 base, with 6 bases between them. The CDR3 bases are TGTGCCAGCAGTTTCTGGGGGAACACTGAAGCTTTCTTT. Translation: CASSFWGNTEAFF.

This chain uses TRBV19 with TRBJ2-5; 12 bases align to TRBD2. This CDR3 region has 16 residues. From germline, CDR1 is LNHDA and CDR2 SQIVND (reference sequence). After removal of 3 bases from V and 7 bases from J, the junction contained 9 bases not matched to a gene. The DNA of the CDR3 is TGTGCCAGTAGTATTCGGCCTAGCGGGAGGGTGGTGACCCAGTACTTC. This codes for CASSIRPSGRVVTQYF.

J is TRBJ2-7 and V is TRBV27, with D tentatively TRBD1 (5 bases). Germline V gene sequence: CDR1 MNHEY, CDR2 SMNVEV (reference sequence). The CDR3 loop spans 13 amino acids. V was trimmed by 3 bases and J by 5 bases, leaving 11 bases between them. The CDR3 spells CASSFQGYHEQYF. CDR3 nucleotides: TGTGCCAGCAGTTTTCAGGGTTACCACGAGCAGTACTTC.

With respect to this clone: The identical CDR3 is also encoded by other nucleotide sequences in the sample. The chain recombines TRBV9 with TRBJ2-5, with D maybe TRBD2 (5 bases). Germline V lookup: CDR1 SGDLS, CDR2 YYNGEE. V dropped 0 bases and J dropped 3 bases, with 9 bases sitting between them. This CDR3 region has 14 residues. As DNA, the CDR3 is TGTGCCAGCAGCGTAGTTGGAGGAAAAGAGACCCAGTACTTC. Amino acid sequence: CASSVVGGKETQYF.

This CDR3 is CASSQSRGFDEQYF. CDR3 nucleotides: TGTGCCAGCAGCCAATCCCGTGGTTTCGACGAGCAGTACTTC. The rearrangement uses TRBV7-9 and TRBJ2-7, with D unclear. The length of the CDR3 is 14 residues. V was clipped by 5 bases and J by 5 bases, with 16 bases between them. Per germline, CDR1 SEHNR and CDR2 FQNEAQ (reference sequence).

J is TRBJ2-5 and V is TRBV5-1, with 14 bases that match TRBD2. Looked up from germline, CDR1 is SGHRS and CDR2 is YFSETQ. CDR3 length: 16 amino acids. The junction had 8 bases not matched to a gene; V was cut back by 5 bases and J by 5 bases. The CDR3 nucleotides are TGCGCCAGCAGGTGGACTAGCGGGAGGCCTCTGGAGACCCAGTACTTC. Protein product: CASRWTSGRPLETQYF.

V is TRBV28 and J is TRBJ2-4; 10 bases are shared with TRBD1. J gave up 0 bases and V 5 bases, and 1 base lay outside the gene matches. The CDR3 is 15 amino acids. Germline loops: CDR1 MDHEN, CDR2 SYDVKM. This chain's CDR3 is CASSGTGEAKNIQYF. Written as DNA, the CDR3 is TGTGCCAGCAGTGGGACAGGGGAAGCCAAAAACATTCAGTACTTC.

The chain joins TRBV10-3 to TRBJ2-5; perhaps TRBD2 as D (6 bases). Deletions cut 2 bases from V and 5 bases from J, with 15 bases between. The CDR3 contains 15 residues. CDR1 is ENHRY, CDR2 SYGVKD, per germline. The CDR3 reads CAISETEGSTETQYF. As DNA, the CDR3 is TGTGCCATCAGTGAGACGGAGGGGAGTACGGAGACCCAGTACTTC.

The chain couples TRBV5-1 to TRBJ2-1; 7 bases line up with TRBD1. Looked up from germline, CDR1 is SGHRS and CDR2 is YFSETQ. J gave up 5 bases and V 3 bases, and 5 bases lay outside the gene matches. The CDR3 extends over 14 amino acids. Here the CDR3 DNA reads TGCGCCAGCAGCTGGACAGGTGGGGACAATGAGCAGTTCTTC. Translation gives CASSWTGGDNEQFF.

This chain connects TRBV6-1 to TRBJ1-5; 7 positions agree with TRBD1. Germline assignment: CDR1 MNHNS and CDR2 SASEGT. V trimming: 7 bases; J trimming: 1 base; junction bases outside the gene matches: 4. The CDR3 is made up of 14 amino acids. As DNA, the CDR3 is TGTGCCAGCACGGAGGGGGCAAGCAATCAGCCCCAGCATTTT. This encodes CASTEGASNQPQHF.

CDR3 bases: TGTGCCAGCAGCTTAGACGGGTCAGGGCACGACAATGAGCAGTTCTTC. Translated, it gives CASSLDGSGHDNEQFF. The chain joins TRBV7-9 to TRBJ2-1; maybe TRBD1 (5 bases). This CDR3 has 16 residues. CDR1 is SEHNR and CDR2 is FQNEAQ in the germline V gene (reference sequence). Trimming left V 1 base short and J 5 bases short, with 15 bases between.